Each of the 22 T cell receptor beta chains below was sequenced from the same sample in a study of T-cell memory formation after mild COVID-19. TCRdb recomputed calls from the 5' RACE reads with MiXCR, one row per CDR3 protein. The sample lists fewer than 600,000 distinct CDR3 sequences; approximately 21% were seen once. The sample comprised PBMCs or a T cell subset sorted from them (not recorded which). The source is an adult woman who had mild COVID-19 (a few samples of this study predate the infection). Cell type and time point are not known.

In its sample, this clonotype was seen a few times. The V gene is TRBV4-3, the J gene TRBJ2-7; D perhaps matches TRBD1 (5 bases). Germline V gene lookup returns CDR1 LGHNA and CDR2 YSLEER. V lost 4 bases and J 0 bases, leaving 16 bases between the germline ends. The CDR3 has 16 amino acids. The CDR3 is CASSREGRGFSYEQYF. CDR3 sequence (DNA): TGCGCCAGCAGCCGGGAAGGTAGGGGTTTCTCCTACGAGCAGTACTTC.

This clonotype was picked up many times. V usage is TRBV5-1 and J usage is TRBJ1-5; D call uncertain. Between the trimmed V and J ends, which lost 1 base and 3 bases, there was a span of 5 bases. CDR1 and CDR2 from the germline V gene are SGHRS and YFSETQ. CDR3 length: 13 amino acids. CDR3 DNA sequence: TGCGCCAGCAGCTTGAGCCCCAATCAGCCCCAGCATTTT. As protein: CASSLSPNQPQHF. Variable domain in full (rest from reference TRBV5-1 and TRBJ1-5): KAGVTQTPRYLIKTRGQQVTLSCSPISGHRSVSWYQQTPGQGLQFLFEYFSETQRNKGNFPGRFSGRQFSNSRSEMNVSTLELGDSALYLCASSLSPNQPQHFGDGTRLSIL.

This clonotype has just a few counts. Written as DNA, the CDR3 is TGTGCCAGCAGTTTCTATCTGGGTTCCAAAAACATTCAGTACTTC. Its protein is CASSFYLGSKNIQYF. This chain joins TRBV12-3 or TRBV12-4 and TRBJ2-4; D is undetermined. Trimming stripped 3 bases from V and 2 bases from J, with 11 bases between. The length of the CDR3 is 15 residues.

The chain couples TRBV6-6 to TRBJ1-6; possible D gene TRBD1, 6 bases. Per germline, CDR1 MNHNY and CDR2 SVGAGI (reference sequence). The ends were cut back, 6 bases at V and 6 bases at J, with 15 bases in the middle. The CDR3 extends over 15 amino acids. CDR3 sequence: CASSRQEILNSPLHF. CDR3 bases: TGTGCCAGCAGCCGACAGGAAATACTTAATTCACCCCTCCACTTT.

The CDR3 region has the DNA TGTGCCAGCAGTGAACCGGACAGGGGGCACGAGCAGTACTTC. As protein: CASSEPDRGHEQYF. This chain links TRBV2 with TRBJ2-7; 11 nucleotides match TRBD1. With V trimmed by 2 bases and J by 5 bases, 2 bases remained unmatched. Germline lookup yields CDR1 SNHLY and CDR2 FYNNEI. The CDR3 runs 14 residues.

This clonotype occurred a few times. The chain combines TRBV5-6 with TRBJ1-2; D call uncertain. The ends were cut back, 0 bases at V and 3 bases at J, with 12 bases in the middle. From germline, CDR1 is SGHDT and CDR2 YYEEEE. The CDR3 runs to 15 residues. CDR3 sequence reads: CASSLAAGDHYGYTF. CDR3 in DNA: TGTGCCAGCAGCTTGGCGGCAGGAGATCACTATGGCTACACCTTC.

V and J are TRBV30 and TRBJ1-2, with a possible D match to TRBD1 (6 bases). The CDR3 has 11 amino acids. V gave up 3 bases and J gave up 7 bases, with 9 bases separating them. Germline lookup yields CDR1 GTSNPN and CDR2 SVGIG (reference sequence). The DNA of the CDR3 is TGTGCCTGGAGCACAGGGACTGGCTACACCTTC. Translation gives CAWSTGTGYTF.

This clonotype came up a few times. CDR3 nucleotide sequence: TGTGCCAGCAGCATACGTGGCGGGACTAGCGTCTACAATGAGCAGTTCTTC. It encodes CASSIRGGTSVYNEQFF. The gene calls are TRBV11-2 and TRBJ2-1, with 10 bases identical to TRBD2. Germline V lookup: CDR1 SGHAT, CDR2 FQNNGV. This CDR3 has 17 residues. The trim removed 5 bases at V and 3 bases at J, leaving 10 bases unmatched.

This clonotype was seen only a few times. The chain is built from TRBV5-1 and TRBJ2-2; the match to TRBD1 covers 7 bases. CDR1 and CDR2 (germline): SGHRS, YFSETQ. V shed 4 bases and J 4 bases; nucleotides not matched to a gene: 13. The CDR3 covers 17 residues. DNA of the CDR3: TGCGCCAGCAGCGTCATGGCCAGGGGGTTTAGCACCGGGGAGCTGTTTTTT. Protein: CASSVMARGFSTGELFF.

This clonotype has only a few counts. V is TRBV7-2 and J is TRBJ1-2; D possibly corresponds to TRBD1 (5 bases). CDR1 and CDR2 from the germline V gene are SGHTA and FQGNSA. The CDR3 spans 15 residues. Trimming cost V 1 base and J 8 bases, with 17 bases left between them. The CDR3 sequence is CASSLVSAGLGGYTF. For the CDR3, the DNA is TGTGCCAGCAGCTTAGTATCGGCAGGGTTGGGGGGCTACACCTTC.

This clonotype showed up just a few times. V gene TRBV7-2 combines with J gene TRBJ1-1; 9 nucleotides line up with TRBD1. Trimming removed 1 base from V and 10 bases from J; junction bases left unmatched: 10. Looked up from germline, CDR1 is SGHTA and CDR2 is FQGNSA. The CDR3 is 15 amino acids. CDR3 sequence reads: CASSLDPGTGRGAFF. The CDR3 DNA is TGTGCCAGCAGCTTAGACCCCGGGACAGGGAGGGGAGCTTTCTTT.

The sample holds one count of this clonotype. The V and J genes are TRBV4-3 and TRBJ1-2; 9 bases map to TRBD1. This CDR3 contains 15 residues. Germline V gene lookup returns CDR1 LGHNA and CDR2 YSLEER. V was clipped by 4 bases and J by 6 bases; unmatched bases: 9. The CDR3 protein is CASSLGTGLMDGYTF. The DNA of the CDR3 is TGCGCCAGCAGCCTAGGGACAGGGTTAATGGATGGCTACACCTTC.

The rearrangement joins TRBV4-2 to TRBJ1-1, with D possibly matching TRBD1 (5 bases). Germline CDR1 reads LGHNA; CDR2 reads YNFKEQ. The CDR3 totals 15 residues. The V and J ends lost 0 bases and 5 bases respectively, with 13 bases between them. The CDR3 spells CASSQDLTQVTEAFF. The DNA for the CDR3 is TGTGCCAGCAGCCAAGATCTTACACAGGTAACTGAAGCTTTCTTT.

V is TRBV7-3 and J is TRBJ2-1; D is ambiguous. The CDR3 sequence is 15 residues long. Deletions cut 5 bases from V and 9 bases from J, with 20 bases between. Germline CDR1 reads SGHTA; CDR2 reads FQGTGA. The DNA for the CDR3 is TGTGCCAGCAGCCCCGGCGTAGGCCCTGACGTTGAGCAGTTCTTC. This codes for CASSPGVGPDVEQFF.

The chain has TRBV3-1 and TRBJ2-2; TRBD2 agrees at 13 bases. V trimming: 1 base; J trimming: 5 bases; junction bases outside the gene matches: 1. The CDR3 contains 16 residues. Germline CDR1 reads LGHDT; CDR2 reads YNNKEL (reference sequence). CDR3 sequence: CASSQVGLAGTGELFF. The CDR3 coding sequence is TGTGCCAGCAGCCAAGTGGGACTAGCGGGGACCGGGGAGCTGTTTTTT.

The V call is TRBV27, the J call TRBJ1-6; D gene unclear. The CDR3 has 17 amino acids. Germline CDR1 is MNHEY and CDR2 is SMNVEV (reference sequence). Trimming took off 5 bases at V and 0 bases at J, with 14 bases between the two ends. The CDR3 region is CASSLRPTSSYNSPLHF. CDR3 nucleotides: TGTGCCAGCAGTCTCCGCCCGACGAGCTCCTATAATTCACCCCTCCACTTT.

This clonotype was observed many times. The chain couples TRBV7-2 to TRBJ2-5; 8 bases fit TRBD2. Germline V gene data show CDR1 as SGHTA and CDR2 as FQGNSA. The CDR3 extends over 15 amino acids. The V and J ends lost 1 base and 4 bases, in that order; junction bases with no gene match: 5. The DNA of the CDR3 is TGTGCCAGCAGCTTAGGGCGGGGGGAAACAGAGACCCAGTACTTC. This gives the protein CASSLGRGETETQYF.

This clonotype was detected only a few times. V and J are TRBV2 and TRBJ1-2, with 9 bases aligning to TRBD1. The CDR3 has 15 residues. Germline CDR1 reads SNHLY; CDR2 reads FYNNEI. V dropped 6 bases and J dropped 6; count of bases not matched to a gene: 11. CDR3 in DNA: TGTGCCAGCAGCGGAGCCGGGACAGGGCGGCATGGCTACACCTTC. It encodes CASSGAGTGRHGYTF.

The genes are TRBV7-3 and TRBJ1-1, with D possibly matching TRBD1 (6 bases). Trimming pared 5 bases from V and 3 bases from J, leaving 10 bases between. This CDR3 has 13 amino acids. Germline-derived CDR1 and CDR2 are SGHTA and FQGTGA. The CDR3 loop is CASSPTGYTEAFF. CDR3 sequence (DNA): TGTGCCAGCAGCCCAACAGGGTACACTGAAGCTTTCTTT. Full variable domain (outside the CDR3, taken from reference TRBV7-3 and TRBJ1-1): GAGVSQTPSNKVTEKGKYVELRCDPISGHTALYWYRQSLGQGPEFLIYFQGTGAADDSGLPNDRFFAVRPEGSVSTLKIQRTERGDSAVYLCASSPTGYTEAFFGQGTRLTVV.

The rearrangement links TRBV7-2 to TRBJ1-3; D remains unclear. This CDR3 is 15 amino acids long. Germline assignment: CDR1 SGHTA and CDR2 FQGNSA. Trimming stripped 2 bases from V and 4 bases from J, with 12 bases between. DNA of the CDR3: TGTGCCAGCAGCTTATCACGGGGATACGGAAACACCATATATTTT. Translated, it gives CASSLSRGYGNTIYF. Drawing the rest from reference TRBV7-2 and TRBJ1-3, the complete variable domain is GAGVSQSPSNKVTEKGKDVELRCDPISGHTALYWYRQSLGQGLEFLIYFQGNSAPDKSGLPSDRFSAERTGGSVSTLTIQRTQQEDSAVYLCASSLSRGYGNTIYFGEGSWLTVV.

With regard to this clonotype: It may be a read error: a sequence one base away is much more abundant. J is TRBJ2-1 and V is TRBV6-2 or TRBV6-3, with D perhaps matching TRBD2 (6 bases). Per germline, CDR1 MNHEY and CDR2 SVGEGT. The ends were cut back, 3 bases at V and 1 base at J, with 10 bases in the middle. This CDR3 comprises 15 residues. The chain's CDR3 is CASSYDAGSYNEQFF. Here the CDR3 DNA reads TGTGCCAGCAGTTATGATGCGGGGTCCTACAATGAGCAGTTCTTC.

This chain joins TRBV28 and TRBJ2-5; D not resolved. This CDR3 is built from 13 residues. The germline V gene has CDR1 MDHEN and CDR2 SYDVKM. The germline V and J ends were trimmed by 1 base and 3 bases, with 6 bases remaining between them. CDR3 DNA: TGTGCCAGCAGTTTATATCGGGAAGAGACCCAGTACTTC. This encodes CASSLYREETQYF.